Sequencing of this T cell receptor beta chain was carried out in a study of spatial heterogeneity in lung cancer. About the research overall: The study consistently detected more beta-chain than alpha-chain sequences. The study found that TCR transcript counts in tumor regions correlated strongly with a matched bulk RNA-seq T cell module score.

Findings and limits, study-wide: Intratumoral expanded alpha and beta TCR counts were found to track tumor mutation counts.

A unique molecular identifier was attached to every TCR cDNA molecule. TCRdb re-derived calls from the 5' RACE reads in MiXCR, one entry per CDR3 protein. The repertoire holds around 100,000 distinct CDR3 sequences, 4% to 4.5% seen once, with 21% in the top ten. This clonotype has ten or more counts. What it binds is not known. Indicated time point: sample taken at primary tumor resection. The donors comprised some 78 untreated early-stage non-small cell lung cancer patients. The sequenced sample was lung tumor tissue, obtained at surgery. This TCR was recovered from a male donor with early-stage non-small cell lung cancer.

The CDR3 loop is CSAREPGHQNYGYTF. The CDR3 nucleotides read TGCAGTGCTAGAGAACCGGGACACCAAAACTATGGCTACACCTTC. The chain uses TRBV20-1 and TRBJ1-2; tentatively, D is TRBD1 (6 bases). Germline CDR1 and CDR2: DFQATT and SNEGSKA (reference sequence). The CDR3 extends over 15 amino acids. V lost 0 bases and J lost 2, with 13 bases in between.